Presented here are 17 T cell receptor beta chains from one specimen sequenced in a study of tumor-infiltrating lymphocytes in glioblastoma multiforme. Three nested ARM-PCR rounds with V-beta and C-beta primers built TCRB libraries. TCRdb itself ran the multiplex PCR reads through MiXCR, one entry per CDR3 protein. Here the sample spans some 13,000 distinct CDR3 sequences, 64% being singletons. Sequenced sample: brain tumor tissue. These receptors all stem from a male donor with glioblastoma.

In this sample, this clonotype turned up many times. The chain recombines TRBV7-9 with TRBJ1-4, with D hard to call. Germline CDR1 and CDR2: SEHNR and FQNEAQ (reference sequence). The CDR3 has 14 amino acids. Trimming left V 6 bases short and J 2 bases short, with 10 bases between. CDR3 sequence: CASSRSDTNEKLFF. CDR3 nucleotides: TGTGCCAGCAGTCGAAGCGACACTAATGAAAAACTGTTTTTT.

About this clonotype itself: No conserved phenylalanine or tryptophan ends this CDR3, so it is likely a read error. The CDR3 DNA sequence: TGCGTCAGCAGCCAAGACCGGGGGGGCGCGGAAGGCTACACCTTA. It yields the protein CVSSQDRGGAEGYTL. The chain is built from TRBV4-3 and TRBJ1-2; perhaps TRBD1 as D (6 bases). Germline V gene sequence: CDR1 LGHNA, CDR2 YSLEER. This CDR3 region has 15 residues.

For this clonotype: The CDR3 does not end in the conserved phenylalanine or tryptophan, so this is likely a read error. This chain connects TRBV6-6 to TRBJ2-2; possible D gene TRBD2, 6 bases. The CDR3 has 14 residues. Looked up from germline, CDR1 is MNHNY and CDR2 is SVGAGI (reference sequence). The CDR3 is CASRLGLHTGGLFL. The CDR3 bases are TGTGCCAGCAGATTGGGACTTCACACCGGGGGGCTGTTTCTT.

J is TRBJ1-2 and V is TRBV12-3 or TRBV12-4, with D perhaps TRBD1 (5 bases). The CDR3 loop spans 11 amino acids. V gave up 2 bases and J gave up 7 bases, with 5 bases separating them. CDR3 in DNA: TGTGCCAGCAGTTTACAGGGTGGCTACACCTTC. It encodes CASSLQGGYTF.

For this clonotype: One end of the junction does not line up with germline, which may come from a read error. This chain connects TRBV6-5 to TRBJ1-6, with 7 bases identical to TRBD1. CDR1 is MNHEY and CDR2 is SVGAGI in the germline V gene. This CDR3 has 13 amino acids. CDR3 in DNA: TGTGCCAACAGTTGCAAAGGGGGCGGACCCCTCCACTTT. This gives the protein CANSCKGGGPLHF.

With regard to this clonotype: One end of the junction is discordant with germline, which a read error may explain. The genes are TRBV5-8 and TRBJ2-5, with 11 bases identical to TRBD2. The CDR3 is made up of 17 amino acids. From germline, CDR1 is SGHTS and CDR2 YDEGEE. The CDR3 DNA reads as TGTGCCAGCAGCAGAGCTGGGACTAGCGGTCTGATGGAGATCCAGTACTTC. Translated, it gives CASSRAGTSGLMEIQYF.

Concerning this clonotype: A much larger clone lies one base from this, so it may be a read error. The chain joins TRBV24-1 to TRBJ1-2; TRBD1 might be the D (5 bases). The germline V and J ends were trimmed by 6 bases and 3 bases, with 16 bases remaining between them. The CDR3 is made up of 15 amino acids. Per the germline V gene, CDR1 is KGHDR and CDR2 is SFDVKD. The CDR3 nucleotides are TGTGCCACCAGTCATGCGGGACGATCAGACTATGGCTACACCTTC. This encodes CATSHAGRSDYGYTF.

This clonotype came up many times. The rearrangement joins TRBV6-2 or TRBV6-3 to TRBJ1-5, with 7 bases aligning to TRBD1. Germline values: CDR1 MNHEY, CDR2 SVGEGT. The junction had 9 bases not matched to a gene; V was cut back by 5 bases and J by 5 bases. This CDR3 has 15 residues. Here the CDR3 DNA reads TGTGCCAGCAGTCCCCAGGGGGTGCGCGATCAGCCCCAGCATTTT. It yields the protein CASSPQGVRDQPQHF.

This clonotype was observed once. Because the CDR3 is missing its conserved closing phenylalanine or tryptophan, this is likely a read error. The CDR3 DNA reads TGCAGCGTTGATGGAGGGACAGATACGCAGTATTCT. Its protein product is CSVDGGTDTQYS. The chain is built from TRBV29-1 and TRBJ2-3; maybe TRBD2 (6 bases). Trimming removed 3 bases from V and 3 bases from J, with 7 bases in between. Per germline, CDR1 SQVTM and CDR2 ANQGSEA. This CDR3 is built from 12 residues.

Details on this clonotype: Its ends do not fully match the called genes, so a read error is possible. The genes are TRBV6-2 or TRBV6-3 and TRBJ2-1, with unresolved D. This CDR3 comprises 14 residues. Germline CDR1 is MNHEY and CDR2 is SVGEGT. The DNA for the CDR3 is TGTGCCAGCAGCCTCTCTTTGTCCTACAATGAGCAGCTATTC. Its protein is CASSLSLSYNEQLF.

Worth noting for this clonotype: The CDR3 end shows no conserved phenylalanine or tryptophan, and so a read error is likely. V and J are TRBV11-2 and TRBJ2-1; perhaps TRBD2 as D (6 bases). There are 16 residues in the CDR3. Germline V gene lookup returns CDR1 SGHAT and CDR2 FQNNGV. In nucleotides, the CDR3 is TGTGCCGGCAGCTTAGGCCCCCCTAGCGTGCACAACGAGCAGTTCTCC. Its protein product is CAGSLGPPSVHNEQFS.

This clonotype was seen a handful of times. This likely comes from a read error, as the CDR3 has no conserved phenylalanine or tryptophan at its end. The chain recombines TRBV4-1 with TRBJ1-1, with a weak D call TRBD1 (5 bases). V gave up 3 bases and J gave up 4 bases, with 12 bases separating them. This CDR3 region has 14 residues. The V gene's germline CDR1 is MGHRA and CDR2 YSYEKL. CDR3 nucleotides: TGCGCCAGCAGCCACACTCAGGGTGTCACTGAAGCTTTCCTT. Amino acids: CASSHTQGVTEAFL.

The V and J genes are TRBV20-1 and TRBJ2-2, with D possibly being TRBD1 or TRBD2 (6 bases each). Looked up from germline, CDR1 is DFQATT and CDR2 is SNEGSKA (reference sequence). The CDR3 sequence is 13 residues long. V lost 4 bases and J 7 bases, leaving 13 bases between the germline ends. CDR3: CSATGGGHGELFF. The DNA of the CDR3 is TGCAGTGCTACCGGGGGCGGCCACGGGGAGCTGTTTTTT.

A note on this clonotype: This CDR3 is missing its conserved last phenylalanine or tryptophan, likely due to a read error. This chain joins TRBV10-2 and TRBJ2-7; tentatively, D is TRBD1 (6 bases). The CDR3 runs 12 residues. Per germline, CDR1 WSHSY and CDR2 SAAADI. With 5 bases removed from V and 7 bases from J, the gap between germline ends came to 12 bases. CDR3 protein: CASSLYGQEQYS. Here the CDR3 DNA reads TGCGCCAGCAGTCTCTACGGACAGGAGCAGTACTCC.

Concerning this clonotype itself: The junction departs from the called germline gene at one end, perhaps through a read error. V and J are TRBV5-6 and TRBJ2-5; 9 nucleotides agree with TRBD1. The last part of the DNA fits TRBJ2-1 better; the J call may be wrong. The CDR3 has 14 residues. Germline V gives CDR1 SGHDT, CDR2 YYEEEE. CDR3 in DNA: TGTGACAGCAGCTTCGGGACAGGGCAAGAGACCCAGTTCTTC. Translating gives CDSSFGTGQETQFF.

About this clonotype itself: Mismatch with germline at one junction end may stem from a read error. V and J are TRBV10-3 and TRBJ2-7, with 9 bases fitting TRBD2. The CDR3 sequence is 14 residues long. Germline V gene sequence: CDR1 ENHRY, CDR2 SYGVKD. The CDR3 region has the DNA TGTACCATCAGACCTAGCGGGAACATCTACGAGCGGTACTTC. This codes for CTIRPSGNIYERYF.

This chain connects TRBV3-1 to TRBJ2-3; 9 positions match TRBD1. The CDR3 loop spans 16 amino acids. The junction had 8 bases not matched to a gene; V was cut back by 4 bases and J by 3 bases. Germline V gene data show CDR1 as LGHDT and CDR2 as YNNKEL (reference sequence). The CDR3 sequence: CASSPRKDRGTDTQYF. The CDR3 nucleotides are TGTGCCAGCAGCCCCCGCAAGGACAGGGGAACAGATACGCAGTATTTT.